A single T cell receptor beta chain is shown here with its context. No antigen is known for it. Sequencing used immunoSEQ multiplex PCR; TCRdb keeps in-frame clones, though not all of them. The table lists about 78,000 clones, around 90% of them singletons. The sample comes from a study of Tregs in tolerant kidney transplant recipients. The study's findings and limits: Validation in larger populations is needed because few patients were studied.

This receptor was obtained from a human donor who received a combined kidney and bone marrow transplant. Sequenced here: Tregs from blood, sampled before the transplant.

Here the CDR3 reads CASLTSSGRAYSDTQYF. The CDR3, as DNA: TGTGCCAGTTTAACCTCGAGCGGGAGGGCCTATTCAGATACGCAGTATTTT. The V gene is TRBV19, the J gene TRBJ2-3; 10 bases are a match to TRBD2. The CDR3 sequence is 17 residues long. V was clipped by 8 bases and J by 4 bases; unmatched bases: 15. Germline CDR1 LNHDA, CDR2 SQIVND (reference sequence).